The T cell receptor beta chain described here comes from a study of T cell therapy after organ transplantation. About the study: Expansion used a peptide pool of 30 HLA class I and II CMV epitopes.

Time point specified: 4-8 weeks after completion of therapy. Drug-resistant or recurrent cytomegalovirus affected these solid-organ transplant recipient patients. Worth noting for this clone: Its antigen is undetermined.

The protocol was immunoSEQ multiplex PCR, while the TCRdb copy is restricted to in-frame clones and leaves out a portion. The sample lists 20,000 or so clones, about four fifths seen once, with 7% to 10% in the top ten. Trimming removed 5 bases from V and 4 bases from J; junction bases left unmatched: 7. Looked up from germline, CDR1 is MNHEY and CDR2 is SVGAGI. The CDR3 is 14 amino acids. Material: CD8+ T cells from blood, obtained after autologous CMV-specific T cell therapy. This sequence was found in a human patient who had received a solid organ transplant and had CMV disease. Some of the T cells may derive from the graft donor. The chain links TRBV6-5 to TRBJ1-2; 7 bases map to TRBD1. CDR3 coding DNA: TGTGCCAGCAGTCCGGGACAGACATCCTATGGCTACACCTTC. Protein product: CASSPGQTSYGYTF.